The 19 T cell receptor beta chains in this list originate from one sample, sequenced in a study of T cell responses to AZD1222 COVID-19 vaccine. The table came from immunoSEQ multiplex PCR; TCRdb's copy has only in-frame clones and leaves some out. Seen here are 110,000 or so clones, around 90% observed once, and the top ten hold approximately 3.4%. The source was peripheral blood, collected 28 days after the second AZD1222 dose. The receptors here all came from an adult who received the AZD1222 COVID-19 vaccine.

The genes are TRBV30 and TRBJ2-1; D may match TRBD1 or TRBD2 (5 bases each). The CDR3 is made up of 14 amino acids. V was clipped by 3 bases and J by 5 bases, with 14 bases between them. Germline-derived CDR1 and CDR2 are GTSNPN and SVGIG (reference sequence). CDR3 amino acids: CAWRWDLPHNEQFF. DNA of the CDR3: TGTGCCTGGAGATGGGACCTACCCCACAATGAGCAGTTCTTC. Full variable domain (remainder filled in from reference TRBV30 and TRBJ2-1): SQTIHQWPATLVQPVGSPLSLECTVEGTSNPNLYWYRQAAGRGLQLLFYSVGIGQISSEVPQNLSASRPQDRQFILSSKKLLLSDSGFYLCAWRWDLPHNEQFFGPGTRLTVL.

The sample holds one count of this clone. The genes are TRBV30 and TRBJ1-1; TRBD1 is a possible D gene (5 bases). CDR3 length: 15 amino acids. Trimming stripped 3 bases from V and 4 bases from J, with 18 bases between. Germline V gene data show CDR1 as GTSNPN and CDR2 as SVGIG (reference sequence). The CDR3 protein is CAWRNDRRGGTEAFF. CDR3 nucleotide sequence: TGTGCCTGGAGAAACGATAGGAGGGGCGGCACTGAAGCTTTCTTT.

The table lists this clone with a count of one. The gene calls are TRBV7-2 and TRBJ1-2; 8 nucleotides match TRBD1. This CDR3 is built from 14 residues. The germline CDR1 and CDR2 sequences are SGHTA and FQGNSA. Trimming at V came to 7 bases and at J to 9 bases, leaving 13 bases not matched to a gene. Here the CDR3 reads CASKKGQGTGRYTF. CDR3 nucleotide sequence: TGTGCCAGCAAAAAAGGACAGGGCACGGGACGCTACACCTTC.

The rearrangement links TRBV7-2 to TRBJ1-5; 7 nucleotides line up with TRBD1. CDR1 is SGHTA and CDR2 is FQGNSA in the germline V gene. With 4 bases clipped from V and 3 bases from J, the junction kept 6 bases outside the gene matches. The length of the CDR3 is 15 residues. In DNA, the CDR3 is TGTGCCAGCAGCTCCGGGACAGTCTTCAATCAGCCCCAGCATTTT. This gives the protein CASSSGTVFNQPQHF.

A single count supports this clone. V and J are TRBV10-3 and TRBJ1-1; 9 bases fit TRBD1. J lost 7 bases, V lost 5 bases, and 8 bases had no gene match. Germline values: CDR1 ENHRY, CDR2 SYGVKD. The CDR3 has 14 residues. The DNA of the CDR3 is TGTGCCATCAGTTCCCGGGACAGGGCAGTTGAAGCTTTCTTT. Translating gives CAISSRDRAVEAFF.

The chain joins TRBV18 to TRBJ1-5, with 9 bases lining up with TRBD1. Germline lookup yields CDR1 KGHSH and CDR2 LQKENI. CDR3 length equals 17 residues. The junction had 5 bases not matched to a gene; V was cut back by 0 bases and J by 2 bases. The CDR3 DNA is TGTGCCAGCTCACCACCCGGACAGGGGTTTGGCAATCAGCCCCAGCATTTT. This encodes CASSPPGQGFGNQPQHF. The full variable domain, in which reference TRBV18 and TRBJ1-5 provide the parts outside the CDR3, is NAGVMQNPRHLVRRRGQEARLRCSPMKGHSHVYWYRQLPEEGLKFMVYLQKENIIDESGMPKERFSAEFPKEGPSILRIQQVVRGDSAAYFCASSPPGQGFGNQPQHFGDGTRLSIL.

The chain links TRBV4-3 to TRBJ1-2; a possible D gene is TRBD1 (6 bases). The CDR3 loop spans 16 amino acids. CDR1 and CDR2 from the germline V gene are LGHNA and YSLEER. Trimming took 0 bases from V and 6 from J, leaving 17 bases between them. The CDR3 DNA follows: TGCGCCAGCAGCCAAGAAGGATCGCCGGGGGCGGATGGCTACACCTTC. Protein product: CASSQEGSPGADGYTF.

The CDR3 protein is CASSLVLGPGGANVLTF. CDR3 sequence (DNA): TGCGCCAGCAGCTTGGTTTTGGGTCCGGGCGGGGCCAACGTCCTGACTTTC. The gene calls are TRBV5-1 and TRBJ2-6; D gene unclear. Germline V CDR1 and CDR2: SGHRS, YFSETQ. V lost 0 bases to trimming and J lost 4 bases, with 14 bases between them. The CDR3 sequence is 17 residues long. Together with reference TRBV5-1 and TRBJ2-6, the CDR3 gives the full variable domain: KAGVTQTPRYLIKTRGQQVTLSCSPISGHRSVSWYQQTPGQGLQFLFEYFSETQRNKGNFPGRFSGRQFSNSRSEMNVSTLELGDSALYLCASSLVLGPGGANVLTFGAGSRLTVL.

The chain has TRBV7-2 and TRBJ1-2, with D perhaps matching TRBD1 (6 bases). Germline V gene lookup returns CDR1 SGHTA and CDR2 FQGNSA. This CDR3 has 15 residues. The V gene lost 5 bases and the J gene lost 4 bases, with 17 bases spanning the gap. The CDR3 nucleotides read TGTGCCAGCAGCCTAGTGGAGGGGGGGTCCTATGGCTACACCTTC. It encodes CASSLVEGGSYGYTF.

This sequence joins TRBV13 and TRBJ1-2, with 9 bases identical to TRBD1. Germline-derived CDR1 and CDR2 are PRHDT and FYEKMQ (reference sequence). The CDR3 has 15 residues. Trimming at V came to 5 bases and at J to 6 bases, leaving 10 bases not matched to a gene. The CDR3 bases are TGTGCCAGCAGCGATCCGGGACAGGGTACTCATGGCTACACCTTC. Amino acids: CASSDPGQGTHGYTF.

This clone was picked up one time. DNA of the CDR3: TGTGCCAGCAGCCCTCAATCCGGGTCTAATCAGGTGGGCACTGAAGCTTTCTTT. It codes for CASSPQSGSNQVGTEAFF. The rearrangement links TRBV14 to TRBJ1-1; D call uncertain. V dropped 4 bases and J dropped 4 bases, with 25 bases sitting between them. Germline assignment: CDR1 SGHDN and CDR2 FVKESK. The CDR3 sequence is 18 residues long.

The chain is built from TRBV9 and TRBJ1-1, with D unresolved. This CDR3 region has 14 residues. Germline V lookup: CDR1 SGDLS, CDR2 YYNGEE. With 0 bases removed from V and 0 bases from J, the gap between germline ends came to 6 bases. The CDR3 DNA reads TGTGCCAGCAGCGTAGGTAGGGTGAACACTGAAGCTTTCTTT. The encoded protein is CASSVGRVNTEAFF.

In its sample, this clone was seen once. V and J are TRBV6-5 and TRBJ1-1, with TRBD1 matching 7 bases. This CDR3 contains 15 residues. V shed 2 bases and J 5 bases; nucleotides not matched to a gene: 8. Germline values: CDR1 MNHEY, CDR2 SVGAGI. The CDR3 region is CASSYHRQGLTEAFF. DNA for the CDR3: TGTGCCAGCAGTTACCACAGACAGGGTTTGACTGAAGCTTTCTTT.

This chain uses TRBV4-1 with TRBJ2-1; D call uncertain. CDR1 and CDR2 from the germline V gene are MGHRA and YSYEKL. The CDR3 runs to 18 residues. V lost 0 bases, J lost 0 bases, and 15 bases lay in between. The CDR3 protein is CASSQDMRRPNSYNEQFF. The CDR3 nucleotides are TGCGCCAGCAGCCAAGATATGAGGCGGCCAAACTCCTACAATGAGCAGTTCTTC.

The chain recombines TRBV4-1 with TRBJ1-5, with D unclear. Germline values: CDR1 MGHRA, CDR2 YSYEKL. V lost 3 bases and J 4 bases, leaving 13 bases between the germline ends. The CDR3 length is 15 residues. The CDR3 nucleotides read TGCGCCAGCAGCCAGGGGATTTTGGGGAATCAGCCCCAGCATTTT. It translates to CASSQGILGNQPQHF.

The rearrangement uses TRBV4-3 and TRBJ2-7; D may be TRBD2 (5 bases). V was shortened by 4 bases and J by 1 base, with 17 bases between the two germline ends. This CDR3 spans 16 amino acids. Germline CDR1 is LGHNA and CDR2 is YSLEER. The DNA of the CDR3 is TGCGCCAGCAGCCCTGGAAGACTAACCGAATCCTACGAGCAGTACTTC. Residues: CASSPGRLTESYEQYF.

The genes are TRBV5-1 and TRBJ2-7, with TRBD2 matching 7 bases. After removal of 4 bases from V and 2 bases from J, the junction contained 9 bases not matched to a gene. CDR3 size: 15 residues. Germline V CDR1 and CDR2: SGHRS, YFSETQ. The CDR3 coding sequence is TGCGCCAGCAGCCCTCGGACTAGTAGGGCCTACGAGCAGTACTTC. As protein: CASSPRTSRAYEQYF.

This chain uses TRBV30 with TRBJ1-4; D is ambiguous. The CDR3 has 13 residues. CDR1 is GTSNPN, CDR2 SVGIG, per germline (reference sequence). Trimming pared 4 bases from V and 7 bases from J, leaving 13 bases between. CDR3 protein: CAWTRWGGEKLFF. The CDR3 region has the DNA TGTGCCTGGACCCGGTGGGGAGGTGAAAAACTGTTTTTT.

This clone was counted once. The chain is built from TRBV7-2 and TRBJ2-2; D not certain. Per the germline V gene, CDR1 is SGHTA and CDR2 is FQGNSA. V lost 4 bases, J lost 1 base, and 10 bases lay in between. The CDR3 is made up of 15 amino acids. CDR3 coding DNA: TGTGCCAGCAGCTCGCGGACGGAGAACACCGGGGAGCTGTTTTTT. Its protein product is CASSSRTENTGELFF.